One and the same sample provided the 18 T cell receptor beta chains below, sequenced in a study of blood T cells in healthy people across ages. Primed by a sample-barcoded 5' primer and a J-beta primer mix, a second PCR proceeded for 7 to 11 cycles. TCRdb reanalysed the 5' RACE reads using MiXCR and keeps one entry per CDR3 protein. The sample lists some 760,000 distinct CDR3 sequences, 20% to 25% occurring once. These same records also appear under a second study, on T cells of mothers and their children.

The sequencing sample was made of blood. These receptor sequences come from a boy aged 5-17 years in good health.

On this clonotype itself: One end of the junction is discordant with germline, which a read error may explain. The chain carries TRBV10-3 and TRBJ2-7; D call uncertain. The germline CDR1 and CDR2 sequences are ENHRY and SYGVKD. The CDR3 totals 15 residues. CDR3 sequence reads: CAISDAAITPYEQYF. The CDR3 nucleotides are TGTGCCATCAGTGACGCCGCGATTACCCCCTATGAGCAGTACTTC.

The chain joins TRBV12-3 or TRBV12-4 to TRBJ2-3; 7 bases are shared with TRBD2. CDR3 length equals 15 residues. Trimming took 3 bases from V and 5 from J; bases not matched to a gene: 8. The CDR3 DNA sequence: TGTGCCAGCAGTTTCGGCCTAGCGGAGGTAGATACGCAGTATTTT. It specifies CASSFGLAEVDTQYF.

This clonotype was observed a few times. The DNA of the CDR3 is TGTGCCAGCACCCTTGGACTCCTTAATAATGAAAAACTGTTTTTT. Amino acid sequence: CASTLGLLNNEKLFF. The chain uses TRBV7-9 and TRBJ1-4, with D unclear. This CDR3 has 15 amino acids. Germline assignment: CDR1 SEHNR and CDR2 FQNEAQ (reference sequence). V was pared by 7 bases and J by 4 bases, with 16 bases between.

V gene TRBV7-9 combines with J gene TRBJ1-2; no reliable D call. The germline V gene has CDR1 SEHNR and CDR2 FQNEAQ (reference sequence). The CDR3 runs to 11 residues. With 5 bases removed from V and 5 bases from J, the gap between germline ends came to 6 bases. This CDR3 is CASSPRYGYTF. The DNA for the CDR3 is TGTGCCAGCAGCCCTCGTTATGGCTACACCTTC.

Points on this clonotype: A much larger clone differs from this one at a single base, so this may be a read error. V gene TRBV6-2 or TRBV6-3 combines with J gene TRBJ2-5; 8 bases fit TRBD1. With the DNA end fitting TRBJ2-7 better, the J assignment may be wrong. This CDR3 spans 14 amino acids. CDR1 and CDR2 from the germline V gene are MNHEY and SVGEGT. CDR3 DNA: TGTGCCAGCAGCGATCGACAGGGGACCAACGAGCAGTACTTC. Its protein is CASSDRQGTNEQYF.

The rearrangement links TRBV28 to TRBJ2-4; 10 bases match TRBD2. Germline lookup yields CDR1 MDHEN and CDR2 SYDVKM. After removal of 10 bases from V and 2 bases from J, the junction contained 11 bases not matched to a gene. This CDR3 region has 16 residues. The CDR3, as DNA: TGTGCCACCTGGGAGCGGGAGGGGAGGACCAAAAACATTCAGTACTTC. Amino acids: CATWEREGRTKNIQYF.

The rearrangement uses TRBV15 and TRBJ2-1; D may be TRBD2 (6 bases). Germline-derived CDR1 and CDR2 are LNHNV and YYDKDF (reference sequence). The CDR3 runs 14 residues. The V end was cut by 0 bases, the J end by 6 bases, with 9 bases between. The CDR3 nucleotides read TGTGCCACCAGCAGAGACGGGAGTAGCAATGAGCAGTTCTTC. Its translation is CATSRDGSSNEQFF.

This clonotype showed up just a few times. The chain carries TRBV5-1 and TRBJ2-3, with TRBD2 matching 7 bases. This CDR3 comprises 15 residues. Germline V gives CDR1 SGHRS, CDR2 YFSETQ. V lost 0 bases to trimming and J lost 4 bases; unmatched junction nucleotides: 5. The CDR3 bases are TGCGCCAGCAGCTTGGATAGCGCGGGGGCAGATACGCAGTATTTT. Translated: CASSLDSAGADTQYF.

The chain couples TRBV3-1 to TRBJ2-1; TRBD2 matches at 7 bases. CDR3 size: 15 residues. Germline CDR1 LGHDT, CDR2 YNNKEL (reference sequence). V was pared by 6 bases and J by 7 bases, with 12 bases of the junction left unmatched. The CDR3 DNA reads as TGTGCCAGCAGAGGGAGCGGGAAACCCCAGAATGAGCAGTTCTTC. This sequence encodes CASRGSGKPQNEQFF.

This sequence joins TRBV7-2 and TRBJ2-4, with a tentative D call TRBD1 (5 bases). Trimming took 1 base from V and 7 from J, leaving 11 bases between them. The germline gives CDR1 SGHTA, CDR2 FQGNSA. The CDR3 contains 14 residues. This CDR3 is CASSLVPGINIQYF. DNA for the CDR3: TGTGCCAGCAGCTTAGTGCCAGGGATTAACATTCAGTACTTC.

There are a few counts of this clonotype. The chain carries TRBV28 and TRBJ2-3; 10 bases line up with TRBD2. Germline V gene data show CDR1 as MDHEN and CDR2 as SYDVKM. Germline trimming cut 7 bases from V and 3 bases from J; bases unmatched to any gene: 13. The CDR3 has 17 amino acids. CDR3 nucleotides: TGTGCCAGCACTTCACTCACACTAGCGGGAAGGACAGATACGCAGTATTTT. Translating gives CASTSLTLAGRTDTQYF.

The gene calls are TRBV20-1 and TRBJ2-1, with D perhaps TRBD1 (6 bases). This CDR3 spans 12 amino acids. Germline V gene data show CDR1 as DFQATT and CDR2 as SNEGSKA (reference sequence). V was clipped by 5 bases and J by 8 bases, with 13 bases between them. CDR3 sequence: CSAPQGTHEQFF. The CDR3 bases are TGCAGTGCTCCACAGGGAACCCATGAGCAGTTCTTC.

This clonotype showed up just a few times. The rearrangement joins TRBV7-3 to TRBJ2-4; no firm D call. Germline values: CDR1 SGHTA, CDR2 FQGTGA. Trimming took off 3 bases at V and 0 bases at J, with 9 bases between the two ends. The CDR3 is 15 amino acids. The CDR3 reads CASSFIERAKNIQYF. The DNA for the CDR3 is TGTGCCAGCAGCTTCATTGAAAGAGCCAAAAACATTCAGTACTTC.

This rearrangement joins TRBV6-2 or TRBV6-3 to TRBJ2-7; D tentatively fits TRBD1 or TRBD2 (5 bases each). The CDR3 covers 11 residues. Trimming cost V 9 bases and J 5 bases, with 11 bases left between them. In germline, CDR1 is MNHEY, CDR2 SVGEGT. The CDR3 here is CASGWDHEQYF. The CDR3 DNA reads as TGTGCCAGTGGATGGGACCACGAGCAGTACTTC.

The CDR3 sequence: CASSLVGQTDTQYF. The CDR3 DNA follows: TGTGCCAGCAGCTTAGTGGGACAGACAGATACGCAGTATTTT. V usage is TRBV7-9 and J usage is TRBJ2-3, with 7 nucleotides matching TRBD1. There are 14 residues in the CDR3. Germline V gives CDR1 SEHNR, CDR2 FQNEAQ (reference sequence). V was pared by 1 base and J by 3 bases, with 1 base of the junction left unmatched.

This CDR3 is CASSAVGPQETQYF. The CDR3 DNA is TGTGCCAGCAGCGCAGTCGGCCCCCAAGAGACCCAGTACTTC. The chain is built from TRBV9 and TRBJ2-5; D not resolved. The CDR3 consists of 14 residues. V lost 3 bases and J 1 base, leaving 10 bases between the germline ends. Per germline, CDR1 SGDLS and CDR2 YYNGEE.

The chain has TRBV10-3 and TRBJ2-5; 10 bases are shared with TRBD2. The closer fit of TRBJ2-7 to the DNA end suggests the J call may be wrong. CDR1 is ENHRY and CDR2 is SYGVKD in the germline V gene. This CDR3 contains 14 residues. In DNA form, the CDR3 reads TGTGCCTCCGGGAGCGGGAGGGAGTTTTACGAGCAGTACTTC. As protein: CASGSGREFYEQYF.

This clonotype was picked up a small number of times. The chain combines TRBV20-1 with TRBJ2-1; D not resolved. This CDR3 region has 12 residues. Deletions cut 6 bases from V and 4 bases from J, with 10 bases between. Germline values: CDR1 DFQATT, CDR2 SNEGSKA (reference sequence). CDR3 region: CSALTHYNEQFF. Here the CDR3 DNA reads TGCAGTGCGTTGACCCATTACAATGAGCAGTTCTTC.